This TCR beta chain was observed in a study of OX40 agonist ivuxolimab in advanced cancers. Study summary: Hepatocellular carcinoma, melanoma, renal cell or head and neck cancer occurred in dose-escalation patients.

Germline V gene sequence: CDR1 SNHLY, CDR2 FYNNEI. Trimming took 6 bases from V and 7 from J; bases not matched to a gene: 2. This CDR3 has 12 residues. Sequenced by immunoSEQ multiplex PCR; TCRdb stores in-frame clones only, minus some. This table has over 55,000 clones, about 92% appearing once. This material consisted of CD4+ or CD8+ T cells sorted from blood, taken in a trial of the OX40 agonist ivuxolimab. The chain employs TRBV2 and TRBJ1-2; 10 nucleotides line up with TRBD1. This TCR came from an adult with an advanced solid tumor such as melanoma, head and neck, liver or kidney cancer. The CDR3 spells CASRDRGLGYTF. In nucleotides, the CDR3 is TGTGCCAGCAGAGACAGGGGGCTTGGCTACACCTTC.